Shown below are 18 T cell receptor beta chains from a single sample sequenced in a study of blood T cells in healthy people across ages. A second PCR, run for about 7 to 12 cycles, used a sample-barcoded 5' primer plus a J-beta primer mix. In TCRdb, the 5' RACE reads were re-called with MiXCR into one record per CDR3 protein. The table includes 1.5 million to 2 million distinct CDR3 sequences, about 39% detected once. The sequenced sample consisted of blood. Every receptor here comes from a human donor in good health.

This clonotype was counted only a few times. The V and J genes are TRBV24-1 and TRBJ1-5, with no clear D. Germline V gives CDR1 KGHDR, CDR2 SFDVKD. This CDR3 contains 15 residues. Trimming pared 9 bases from V and 0 bases from J, leaving 14 bases between. CDR3 sequence: CATSNGDYSNQPQHF. The CDR3 bases are TGTGCCACCTCGAATGGAGACTATAGCAATCAGCCCCAGCATTTT.

The chain has TRBV12-3 or TRBV12-4 and TRBJ2-5; possibly TRBD1 for D (5 bases). The CDR3 extends over 15 amino acids. The germline V and J ends were trimmed by 2 bases and 11 bases, with 21 bases remaining between them. CDR3 nucleotide sequence: TGTGCCAGCAGTTTAAAGCCAGGGCAGCACAATGAGCAGTACTTC. It encodes CASSLKPGQHNEQYF.

This chain uses TRBV7-2 with TRBJ1-2; tentative D call: TRBD1 (6 bases). This CDR3 has 14 residues. V lost 7 bases and J lost 8, with 20 bases in between. Per germline, CDR1 SGHTA and CDR2 FQGNSA. The CDR3 loop is CASTLNRAPSGYTF. The CDR3 nucleotides are TGTGCCAGCACCCTTAACAGGGCCCCTTCCGGCTACACCTTC.

This chain links TRBV10-3 with TRBJ1-1; 9 bases map to TRBD1. The CDR3 totals 14 residues. Germline V gives CDR1 ENHRY, CDR2 SYGVKD. After removal of 6 bases from V and 5 bases from J, the junction contained 7 bases not matched to a gene. The CDR3 is CAIRTWTGDTEAFF. CDR3 nucleotides: TGTGCCATCAGGACATGGACAGGGGATACTGAAGCTTTCTTT.

The CDR3 spells CASSVGGAFSYEQYF. The DNA of the CDR3 is TGTGCCAGCAGCGTAGGGGGGGCGTTCTCCTACGAGCAGTACTTC. The chain couples TRBV9 to TRBJ2-7; D possibly uses TRBD1 or TRBD2 (6 bases each). V lost 0 bases, J lost 0 bases, and 10 bases lay in between. The germline gives CDR1 SGDLS, CDR2 YYNGEE. The CDR3 is made up of 15 amino acids. The full variable domain, rest sourced from reference TRBV9 and TRBJ2-7, is DSGVTQTPKHLITATGQRVTLRCSPRSGDLSVYWYQQSLDQGLQFLIQYYNGEERAKGNILERFSAQQFPDLHSELNLSSLELGDSALYFCASSVGGAFSYEQYFGPGTRLTVT.

Written as DNA, the CDR3 is TGCAGCGGAAGACCGTTAGCCAAAAACATTCAGTACTTC. Amino acids: CSGRPLAKNIQYF. The chain couples TRBV20-1 to TRBJ2-4; unclear D gene. The CDR3 has 13 amino acids. Germline lookup yields CDR1 DFQATT and CDR2 SNEGSKA (reference sequence).

Comment on this clonotype: Compared with germline, one end of the junction differs, possibly owing to a read error. CDR3 region: CASTGQGYNGQFF. Here the CDR3 DNA reads TGCGCCAGCACGGGACAGGGATACAATGGGCAGTTCTTC. This sequence joins TRBV5-1 and TRBJ2-1; 9 bases are a match to TRBD1. This CDR3 contains 13 residues. Germline CDR1 reads SGHRS; CDR2 reads YFSETQ.

This chain uses TRBV7-2 with TRBJ2-5, with TRBD2 matching over 11 bases. Germline-derived CDR1 and CDR2 are SGHTA and FQGNSA. The CDR3 length is 16 residues. V shed 1 base, J shed 5 bases, and the junction held 6 bases outside the gene matches. CDR3 DNA sequence: TGTGCCAGCAGCTTAGGGGTAGCGGGGGGGCTGGAGACCCAGTACTTC. This sequence encodes CASSLGVAGGLETQYF.

The V gene is TRBV7-2, the J gene TRBJ2-7; TRBD2 matches at 11 bases. The CDR3 covers 18 residues. V shed 5 bases, J shed 0 bases, and the junction held 12 bases outside the gene matches. Germline V gene data show CDR1 as SGHTA and CDR2 as FQGNSA. CDR3 in amino acids: CASSRSVLAGAYSYEQYF. In nucleotides, the CDR3 is TGTGCCAGCAGCAGAAGCGTACTAGCGGGGGCCTACTCCTACGAGCAGTACTTC.

V usage is TRBV7-2 and J usage is TRBJ1-2; D not certain. Looked up from germline, CDR1 is SGHTA and CDR2 is FQGNSA. V was trimmed by 2 bases and J by 1 base, leaving 14 bases between them. The CDR3 is made up of 16 amino acids. CDR3 region: CASSLFGQEINYGYTF. DNA of the CDR3: TGTGCCAGCAGCTTATTTGGGCAGGAAATTAACTATGGCTACACCTTC.

This clonotype occurred a few times. V usage is TRBV12-3 or TRBV12-4 and J usage is TRBJ1-6, with D possibly TRBD1 on 6 matching bases. Trimming stripped 2 bases from V and 6 bases from J, with 11 bases between. CDR3 length: 15 residues. The CDR3 nucleotides are TGTGCCAGCAGTTTACGAGGGACACGTAATTCACCCCTCCACTTT. Translation: CASSLRGTRNSPLHF.

The chain employs TRBV7-2 and TRBJ2-5; TRBD2 is a possible D gene (6 bases). The J call may not be correct, given that the DNA end is closer to TRBJ2-7. The CDR3 loop spans 18 amino acids. Germline CDR1 reads SGHTA; CDR2 reads FQGNSA. CDR3 sequence (DNA): TGTGCCAGCAGCTTAGATTATTCCCGGGGGAGCCGGTCGGGCGAGCAGTACTTC. Protein sequence: CASSLDYSRGSRSGEQYF.

Only a few counts were recorded for this clonotype. The chain recombines TRBV10-3 with TRBJ2-1; 10 positions match TRBD2. Looked up from germline, CDR1 is ENHRY and CDR2 is SYGVKD. V gave up 3 bases and J gave up 3 bases; unmatched junction bases: 5. This CDR3 is 16 amino acids long. The CDR3 here is CAISESGGAVYNEQFF. In DNA form, the CDR3 reads TGTGCCATCAGTGAAAGCGGGGGGGCCGTCTACAATGAGCAGTTCTTC.

In this sample, this clonotype turned up a few times. The rearrangement links TRBV27 to TRBJ1-5, with a possible D match to TRBD1 (6 bases). The CDR3 runs 16 residues. V lost 5 bases, J lost 6 bases, and 20 bases lay in between. CDR1 and CDR2 (germline): MNHEY, SMNVEV (reference sequence). The chain's CDR3 is CASSPSSGAFTQPQHF. The CDR3 region has the DNA TGTGCCAGCAGTCCGTCATCAGGGGCGTTCACTCAGCCCCAGCATTTT.

This clonotype was found many times. The chain employs TRBV28 and TRBJ2-1, with D hard to call. The CDR3 has 13 residues. Trimming left V 3 bases short and J 9 bases short, with 12 bases between. CDR1 and CDR2 from the germline V gene are MDHEN and SYDVKM. The CDR3 region has the DNA TGTGCCAGCAGTTTTCCCCACAACGGTGAGCAGTTCTTC. Its translation is CASSFPHNGEQFF.

Details on this clonotype: One junction end disagrees with the germline gene, perhaps due to a read error. The chain recombines TRBV6-5 with TRBJ1-1, with a possible D match to TRBD1 (5 bases). Germline CDR1 MNHEY, CDR2 SVGAGI. The CDR3 loop spans 14 amino acids. The CDR3 loop reads CASSRQSMNTETFF. In DNA, the CDR3 is TGTGCCAGCAGTCGACAGTCCATGAACACTGAAACTTTCTTT.

This clonotype was picked up many times. The chain combines TRBV29-1 with TRBJ2-1, with D possibly matching TRBD1 (6 bases). Germline CDR1 and CDR2: SQVTM and ANQGSEA. The CDR3 covers 13 residues. V gave up 4 bases and J gave up 9 bases, with 16 bases separating them. The CDR3 reads CSVALGGVSEQFF. CDR3 nucleotides: TGCAGCGTTGCCCTAGGGGGTGTCAGTGAGCAGTTCTTC.

The chain is built from TRBV7-6 and TRBJ1-2; perhaps TRBD1 as D (5 bases). Per the germline V gene, CDR1 is SGHVS and CDR2 is FNYEAQ. The CDR3 has 13 residues. The germline V and J ends were trimmed by 4 bases and 7 bases, with 13 bases remaining between them. CDR3 amino acids: CASSSVGGFGYTF. The CDR3 DNA is TGTGCCAGCAGCTCCGTTGGGGGGTTTGGCTACACCTTC.